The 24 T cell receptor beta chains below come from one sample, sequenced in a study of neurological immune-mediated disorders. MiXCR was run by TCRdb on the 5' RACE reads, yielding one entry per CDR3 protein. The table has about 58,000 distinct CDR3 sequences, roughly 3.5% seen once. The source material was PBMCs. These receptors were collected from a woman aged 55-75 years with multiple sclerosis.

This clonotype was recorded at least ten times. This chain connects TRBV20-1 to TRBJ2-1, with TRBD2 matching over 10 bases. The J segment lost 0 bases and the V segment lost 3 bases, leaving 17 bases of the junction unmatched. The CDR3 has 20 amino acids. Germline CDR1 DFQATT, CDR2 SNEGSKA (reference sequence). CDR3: CSARALRGAGGPSSYNEQFF. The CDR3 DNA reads TGCAGTGCTAGGGCGTTGAGGGGAGCGGGAGGGCCCAGCTCCTACAATGAGCAGTTCTTC.

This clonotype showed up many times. Here the CDR3 reads CASSHSYEQYF. CDR3 bases: TGTGCCAGCAGTCACTCCTACGAGCAGTACTTC. This chain joins TRBV28 and TRBJ2-7; D gene ambiguous. V dropped 5 bases and J dropped 0 bases, with 2 bases sitting between them. This CDR3 has 11 amino acids. Germline V gene data show CDR1 as MDHEN and CDR2 as SYDVKM.

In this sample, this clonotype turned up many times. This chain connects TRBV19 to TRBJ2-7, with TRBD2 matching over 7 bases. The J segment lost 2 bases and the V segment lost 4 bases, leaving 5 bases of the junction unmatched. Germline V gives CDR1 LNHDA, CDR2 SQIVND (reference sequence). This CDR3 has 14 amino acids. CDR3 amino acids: CASSTPGGPYEQYF. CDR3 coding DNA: TGTGCCAGTAGTACTCCGGGAGGCCCCTACGAGCAGTACTTC.

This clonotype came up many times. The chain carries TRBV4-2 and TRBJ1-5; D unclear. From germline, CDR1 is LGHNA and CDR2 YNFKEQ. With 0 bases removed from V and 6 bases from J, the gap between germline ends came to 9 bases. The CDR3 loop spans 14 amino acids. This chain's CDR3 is CASSQDLGGQPQHF. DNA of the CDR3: TGTGCCAGCAGCCAAGATCTTGGAGGTCAGCCCCAGCATTTT.

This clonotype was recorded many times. The CDR3: CASSPQGLGADTQYF. The CDR3, as DNA: TGCGCCAGCAGCCCGCAGGGGTTGGGCGCAGATACGCAGTATTTT. V gene TRBV5-1 combines with J gene TRBJ2-3; D is perhaps TRBD1 (6 bases). V lost 4 bases to trimming and J lost 4 bases, with 16 bases between them. The CDR3 runs 15 residues. CDR1 and CDR2 (germline): SGHRS, YFSETQ.

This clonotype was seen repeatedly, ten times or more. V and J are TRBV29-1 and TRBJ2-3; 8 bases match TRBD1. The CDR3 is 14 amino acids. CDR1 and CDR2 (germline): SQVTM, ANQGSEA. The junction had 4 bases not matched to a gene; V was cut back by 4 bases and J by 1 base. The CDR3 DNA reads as TGCAGCGTTGCCAGGGGGCTTGGCACAGATACGCAGTATTTT. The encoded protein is CSVARGLGTDTQYF.

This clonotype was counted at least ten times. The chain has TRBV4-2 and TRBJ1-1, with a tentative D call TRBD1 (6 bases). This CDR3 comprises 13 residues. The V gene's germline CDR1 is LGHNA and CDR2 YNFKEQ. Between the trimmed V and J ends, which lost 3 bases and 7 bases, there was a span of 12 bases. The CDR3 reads CASSQARTVEAFF. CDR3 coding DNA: TGTGCCAGCAGCCAGGCGAGGACAGTTGAAGCTTTCTTT.

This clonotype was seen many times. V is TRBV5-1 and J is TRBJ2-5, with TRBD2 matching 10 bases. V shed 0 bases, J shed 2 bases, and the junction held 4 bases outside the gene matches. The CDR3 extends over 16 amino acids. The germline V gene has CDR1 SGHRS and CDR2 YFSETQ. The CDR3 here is CASSLESSGGQETQYF. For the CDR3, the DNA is TGCGCCAGCAGCTTGGAGTCTAGCGGGGGTCAAGAGACCCAGTACTTC.

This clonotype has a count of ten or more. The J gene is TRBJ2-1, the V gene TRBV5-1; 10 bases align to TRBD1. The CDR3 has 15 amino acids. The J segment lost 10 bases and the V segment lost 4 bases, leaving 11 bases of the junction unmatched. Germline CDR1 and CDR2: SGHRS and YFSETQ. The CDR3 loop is CASSRRTGGGKEQFF. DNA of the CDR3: TGCGCCAGCAGCCGGAGGACAGGGGGAGGGAAAGAGCAGTTCTTC.

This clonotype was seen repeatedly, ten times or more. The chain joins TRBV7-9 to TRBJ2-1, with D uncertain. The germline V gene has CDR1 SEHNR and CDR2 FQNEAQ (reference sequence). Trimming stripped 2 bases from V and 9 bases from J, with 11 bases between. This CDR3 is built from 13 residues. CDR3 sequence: CASSLLNGGEQFF. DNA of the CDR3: TGTGCCAGCAGCTTACTTAATGGCGGTGAGCAGTTCTTC. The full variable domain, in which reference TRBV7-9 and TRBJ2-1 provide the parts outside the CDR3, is DTGVSQNPRHKITKRGQNVTFRCDPISEHNRLYWYRQTLGQGPEFLTYFQNEAQLEKSRLLSDRFSAERPKGSFSTLEIQRTEQGDSAMYLCASSLLNGGEQFFGPGTRLTVL.

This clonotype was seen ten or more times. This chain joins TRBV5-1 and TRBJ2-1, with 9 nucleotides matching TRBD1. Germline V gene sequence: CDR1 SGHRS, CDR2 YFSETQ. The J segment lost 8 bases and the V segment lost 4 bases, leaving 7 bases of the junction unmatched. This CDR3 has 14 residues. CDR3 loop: CASSGGTGIYEQFF. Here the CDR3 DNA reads TGCGCCAGCAGCGGGGGGACAGGGATCTATGAGCAGTTCTTC.

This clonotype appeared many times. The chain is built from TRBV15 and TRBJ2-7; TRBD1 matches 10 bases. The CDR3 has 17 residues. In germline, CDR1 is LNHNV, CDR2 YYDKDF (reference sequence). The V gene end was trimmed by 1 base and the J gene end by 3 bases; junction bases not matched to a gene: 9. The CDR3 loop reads CATSRATGTGAFYEQYF. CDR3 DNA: TGTGCCACCAGCAGAGCCACCGGGACAGGGGCATTCTACGAGCAGTACTTC.

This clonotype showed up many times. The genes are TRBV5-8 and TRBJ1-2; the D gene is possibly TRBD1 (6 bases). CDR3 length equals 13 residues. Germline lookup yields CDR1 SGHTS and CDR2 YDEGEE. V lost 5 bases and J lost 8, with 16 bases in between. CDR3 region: CASRSTGTRGYTF. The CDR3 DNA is TGTGCCAGCAGATCTACAGGGACGCGAGGCTACACCTTC. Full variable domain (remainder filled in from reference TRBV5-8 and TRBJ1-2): EAGVTQSPTHLIKTRGQQATLRCSPISGHTSVYWYQQALGLGLQFLLWYDEGEERNRGNFPPRFSGRQFPNYSSELNVNALELEDSALYLCASRSTGTRGYTFGSGTRLTVV.

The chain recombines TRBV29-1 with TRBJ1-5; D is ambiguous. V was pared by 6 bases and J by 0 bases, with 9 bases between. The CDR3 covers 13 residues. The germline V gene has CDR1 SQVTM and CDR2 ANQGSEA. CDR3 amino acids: CSVQENSNQPQHF. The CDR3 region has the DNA TGCAGCGTGCAGGAAAATAGCAATCAGCCCCAGCATTTT.

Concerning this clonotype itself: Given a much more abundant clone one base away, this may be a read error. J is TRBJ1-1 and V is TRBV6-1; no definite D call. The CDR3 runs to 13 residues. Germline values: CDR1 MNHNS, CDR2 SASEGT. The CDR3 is CANSEYGNTEAFF. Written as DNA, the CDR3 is TGTGCCAACAGTGAATACGGGAACACTGAAGCTTTCTTT.

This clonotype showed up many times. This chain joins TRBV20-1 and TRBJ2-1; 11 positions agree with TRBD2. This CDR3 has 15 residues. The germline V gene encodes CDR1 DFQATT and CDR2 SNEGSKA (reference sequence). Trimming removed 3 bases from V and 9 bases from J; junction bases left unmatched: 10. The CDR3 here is CSARVAGGAVGEQFF. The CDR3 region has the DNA TGCAGTGCTAGGGTAGCGGGAGGGGCGGTAGGTGAGCAGTTCTTC.

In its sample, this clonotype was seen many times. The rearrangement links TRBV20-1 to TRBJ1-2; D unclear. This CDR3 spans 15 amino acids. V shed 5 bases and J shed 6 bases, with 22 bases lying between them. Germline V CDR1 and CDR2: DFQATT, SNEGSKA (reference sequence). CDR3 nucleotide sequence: TGCAGTGCTGCTCGAGAGAGGAGGTACCGCCATGGCTACACCTTC. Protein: CSAARERRYRHGYTF.

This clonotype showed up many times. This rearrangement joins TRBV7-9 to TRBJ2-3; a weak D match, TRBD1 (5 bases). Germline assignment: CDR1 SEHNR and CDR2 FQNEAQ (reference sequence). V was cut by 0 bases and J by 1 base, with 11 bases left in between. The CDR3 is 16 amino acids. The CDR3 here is CASSLATGRGTDTQYF. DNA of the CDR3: TGTGCCAGCAGCTTAGCAACTGGCAGGGGCACAGATACGCAGTATTTT.

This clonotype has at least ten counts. This chain's CDR3 is CASRLAGSNRGQFF. Here the CDR3 DNA reads TGCGCCAGCAGGCTAGCGGGTTCAAATAGGGGGCAGTTCTTC. The chain combines TRBV10-2 with TRBJ2-1, with TRBD2 identical over 8 bases. The CDR3 consists of 14 residues. The V and J ends lost 6 bases and 12 bases, in that order; junction bases with no gene match: 13. From germline, CDR1 is WSHSY and CDR2 SAAADI.

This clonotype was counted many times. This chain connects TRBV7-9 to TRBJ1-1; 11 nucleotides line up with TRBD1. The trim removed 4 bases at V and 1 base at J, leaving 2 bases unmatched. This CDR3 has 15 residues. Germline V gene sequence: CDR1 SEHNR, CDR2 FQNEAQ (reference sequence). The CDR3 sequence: CASSWDRGWNTEAFF. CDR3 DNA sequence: TGTGCCAGCAGCTGGGACAGGGGGTGGAACACTGAAGCTTTCTTT. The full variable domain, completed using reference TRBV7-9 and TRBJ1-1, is DTGVSQNPRHKITKRGQNVTFRCDPISEHNRLYWYRQTLGQGPEFLTYFQNEAQLEKSRLLSDRFSAERPKGSFSTLEIQRTEQGDSAMYLCASSWDRGWNTEAFFGQGTRLTVV.

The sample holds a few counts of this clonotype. Here the CDR3 DNA reads TGTGCCAGCAGCACGGGACACAATCAGCCCCAGCATTTT. Protein sequence: CASSTGHNQPQHF. This chain links TRBV12-3 or TRBV12-4 with TRBJ1-5, with D perhaps matching TRBD1 (6 bases). This CDR3 spans 13 amino acids. V gave up 6 bases and J gave up 3 bases, with 9 bases separating them.

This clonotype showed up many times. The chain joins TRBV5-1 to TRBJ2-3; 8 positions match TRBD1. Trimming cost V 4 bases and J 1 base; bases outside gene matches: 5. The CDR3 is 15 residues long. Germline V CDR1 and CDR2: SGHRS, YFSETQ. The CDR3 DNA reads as TGCGCCAGCAGCCCGAAGACAGGGGGCACAGATACGCAGTATTTT. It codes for CASSPKTGGTDTQYF.

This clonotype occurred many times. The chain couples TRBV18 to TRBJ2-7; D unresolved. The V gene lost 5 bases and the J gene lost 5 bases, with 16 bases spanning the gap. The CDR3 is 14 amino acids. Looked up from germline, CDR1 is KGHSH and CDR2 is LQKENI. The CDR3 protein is CASSSQTPQDEQYF. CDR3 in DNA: TGTGCCAGCTCATCCCAGACCCCTCAGGACGAGCAGTACTTC.

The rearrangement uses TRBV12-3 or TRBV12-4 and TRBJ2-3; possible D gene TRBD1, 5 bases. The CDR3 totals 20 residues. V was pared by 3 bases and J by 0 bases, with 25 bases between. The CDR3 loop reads CASSFIFGTGRLPSTDTQYF. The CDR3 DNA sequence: TGTGCCAGCAGTTTTATTTTCGGAACAGGTCGACTTCCTAGCACAGATACGCAGTATTTT.